The 10 T cell receptor beta chains below all came from one sample that was sequenced in a study of blood T cell repertoires in COVID-19. Only in-frame clones appear in the TCRdb table, and some are missing; sequencing was by immunoSEQ multiplex PCR. This sample has around 370,000 clones, with approximately 89% found just once. Sequenced material: peripheral blood. The receptors stem from a woman under 30 who had recovered from COVID-19.

The chain links TRBV27 to TRBJ2-3; D might be TRBD2 (6 bases). This CDR3 region has 15 residues. Germline CDR1 and CDR2: MNHEY and SMNVEV (reference sequence). The V and J ends lost 6 bases and 3 bases respectively, with 16 bases between them. The CDR3 sequence is CASRRKGLSTDTQYF. In DNA form, the CDR3 reads TGTGCCAGCAGGAGAAAGGGACTTTCTACAGATACGCAGTATTTT.

The chain recombines TRBV18 with TRBJ2-5; D remains ambiguous. The CDR3 has 15 amino acids. The V and J ends lost 3 bases and 1 base respectively, with 12 bases between them. In germline, CDR1 is KGHSH, CDR2 LQKENI. The CDR3: CASSPPMRSQETQYF. The CDR3 coding sequence is TGTGCCAGCTCACCTCCGATGAGGTCCCAAGAGACCCAGTACTTC.

V is TRBV20-1 and J is TRBJ1-2, with 8 bases aligning to TRBD1. In germline, CDR1 is DFQATT, CDR2 SNEGSKA (reference sequence). The CDR3 loop spans 13 amino acids. V dropped 3 bases and J dropped 4; count of bases not matched to a gene: 4. The CDR3 DNA follows: TGCAGTGCTAGTCAGGGGGCCAGCTATGGCTACACCTTC. Residues: CSASQGASYGYTF.

The sample holds one count of this clone. This rearrangement joins TRBV4-3 to TRBJ2-1; no clear D. This CDR3 is 17 amino acids long. V was pared by 1 base and J by 2 bases, with 15 bases between. Germline loops: CDR1 LGHNA, CDR2 YSLEER. CDR3 loop: CASSQGVAVTTYNEQFF. DNA for the CDR3: TGCGCCAGCAGCCAAGGTGTAGCTGTAACTACCTACAATGAGCAGTTCTTC.

V usage is TRBV15 and J usage is TRBJ2-7; D perhaps matches TRBD1 (5 bases). This CDR3 spans 20 amino acids. Germline V lookup: CDR1 LNHNV, CDR2 YYDKDF (reference sequence). V lost 0 bases and J lost 0, with 24 bases in between. This CDR3 is CATSRDDLLVARASSYEQYV. CDR3 DNA: TGTGCCACCAGCAGAGATGATTTGTTGGTTGCCAGGGCGAGCTCCTACGAGCAGTACGTC.

This clone has more than one count but fewer than ten. The chain joins TRBV6-2 or TRBV6-3 to TRBJ1-5, with D uncertain. CDR1 is MNHEY, CDR2 SVGEGT, per germline. V was clipped by 0 bases and J by 5 bases, with 8 bases between them. CDR3 length equals 14 residues. The CDR3 DNA reads as TGTGCCAGCAGTTACTCGGGCAAATATCAGCCCCAGCATTTT. This sequence encodes CASSYSGKYQPQHF.

In its sample, this clone was seen once. The rearrangement links TRBV29-1 to TRBJ2-2; D is perhaps TRBD1 (5 bases). The CDR3 contains 13 residues. Germline CDR1 reads SQVTM; CDR2 reads ANQGSEA. With 3 bases removed from V and 1 base from J, the gap between germline ends came to 6 bases. In nucleotides, the CDR3 is TGCAGCGTTGACACAGGGAACACCGGGGAGCTGTTTTTT. Its protein product is CSVDTGNTGELFF.

The chain has TRBV6-5 and TRBJ2-2, with D unresolved. Trimming pared 6 bases from V and 0 bases from J, leaving 11 bases between. The CDR3 covers 15 residues. The V gene's germline CDR1 is MNHEY and CDR2 SVGAGI. The CDR3 DNA is TGTGCCAGCAGGCGGTCGCCCGCGAACACCGGGGAGCTGTTTTTT. Translation gives CASRRSPANTGELFF.

Comments on this clone: Relative to the germline gene, one junction end is altered; a read error may explain this. The chain recombines TRBV6-5 with TRBJ1-2; TRBD1 might be the D (6 bases). The germline gives CDR1 MNHEY, CDR2 SVGAGI. The CDR3 has 11 residues. Here the CDR3 reads CASGPTTGFSF. The CDR3 DNA follows: TGTGCCAGCGGGCCGACCACAGGGTTTTCCTTC.

This chain joins TRBV27 and TRBJ1-2; weak D call: TRBD1 (5 bases). The CDR3 covers 14 residues. The V gene's germline CDR1 is MNHEY and CDR2 SMNVEV (reference sequence). Trimming pared 5 bases from V and 3 bases from J, leaving 13 bases between. CDR3 sequence (DNA): TGTGCCAGCAGTCCTTCGGCAGGGCACTATGGCTACACCTTC. This gives the protein CASSPSAGHYGYTF.